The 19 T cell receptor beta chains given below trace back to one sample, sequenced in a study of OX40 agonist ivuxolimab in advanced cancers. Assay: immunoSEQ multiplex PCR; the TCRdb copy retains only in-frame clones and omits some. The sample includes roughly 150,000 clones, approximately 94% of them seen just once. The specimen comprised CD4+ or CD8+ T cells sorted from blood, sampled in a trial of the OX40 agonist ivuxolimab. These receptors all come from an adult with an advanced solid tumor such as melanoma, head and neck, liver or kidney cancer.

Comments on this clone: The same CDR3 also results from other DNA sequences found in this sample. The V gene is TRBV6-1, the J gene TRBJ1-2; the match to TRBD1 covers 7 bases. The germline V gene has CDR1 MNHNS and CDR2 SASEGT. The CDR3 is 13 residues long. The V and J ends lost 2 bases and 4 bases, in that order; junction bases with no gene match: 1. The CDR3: CASSENRGYGYTF. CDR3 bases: TGTGCCAGCAGTGAAAACAGGGGCTATGGCTACACCTTC.

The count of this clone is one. DNA for the CDR3: TGTGCCAGCAGCAAAAATTTAGCGGGAGGGGACCAAGAGACCCAGTACTTC. It yields the protein CASSKNLAGGDQETQYF. The chain recombines TRBV11-1 with TRBJ2-5; 11 nucleotides match TRBD2. The trim removed 5 bases at V and 0 bases at J, leaving 8 bases unmatched. The CDR3 is 17 residues long. Germline CDR1 SGHAT, CDR2 FQDESV (reference sequence).

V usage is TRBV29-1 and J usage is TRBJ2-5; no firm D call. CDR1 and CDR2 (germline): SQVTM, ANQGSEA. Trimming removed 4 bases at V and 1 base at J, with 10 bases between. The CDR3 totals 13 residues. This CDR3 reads CSVVRGAQETQYF. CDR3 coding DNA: TGCAGCGTTGTCCGCGGAGCCCAAGAGACCCAGTACTTC.

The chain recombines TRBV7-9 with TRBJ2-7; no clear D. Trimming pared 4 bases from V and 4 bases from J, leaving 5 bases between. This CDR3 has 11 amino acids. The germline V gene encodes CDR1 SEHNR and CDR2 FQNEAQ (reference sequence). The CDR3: CASSSYYEQYF. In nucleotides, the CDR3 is TGTGCCAGCAGCTCTTATTACGAGCAGTACTTC. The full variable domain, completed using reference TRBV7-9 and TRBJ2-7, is DTGVSQNPRHKITKRGQNVTFRCDPISEHNRLYWYRQTLGQGPEFLTYFQNEAQLEKSRLLSDRFSAERPKGSFSTLEIQRTEQGDSAMYLCASSSYYEQYFGPGTRLTVT.

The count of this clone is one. Here the CDR3 DNA reads TGTGCCAGCAGTCCCCGTAACGGGCCTTGGGACGAGCAGTACTTC. It specifies CASSPRNGPWDEQYF. The V and J genes are TRBV27 and TRBJ2-7; D not certain. CDR3 length: 15 amino acids. V lost 5 bases, J lost 5 bases, and 19 bases lay in between. Germline V gene sequence: CDR1 MNHEY, CDR2 SMNVEV (reference sequence).

The CDR3 DNA reads as TGTGCCAGCAGCCCCCGGCCCCCGCCGCGCTCTGGAAACACCATATATTTT. Its protein is CASSPRPPPRSGNTIYF. The gene calls are TRBV9 and TRBJ1-3; D unresolved. The length of the CDR3 is 17 residues. The V end lost 4 bases, the J end lost 0 bases, and 17 bases lay between the germline ends. CDR1 SGDLS and CDR2 YYNGEE come from the germline V gene.

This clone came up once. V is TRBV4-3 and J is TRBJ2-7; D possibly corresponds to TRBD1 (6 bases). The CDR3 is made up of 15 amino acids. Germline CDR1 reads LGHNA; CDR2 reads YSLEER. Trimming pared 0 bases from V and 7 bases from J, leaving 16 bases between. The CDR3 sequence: CASSQDMDSLREQYF. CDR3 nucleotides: TGCGCCAGCAGCCAAGATATGGACAGCCTACGAGAGCAGTACTTC.

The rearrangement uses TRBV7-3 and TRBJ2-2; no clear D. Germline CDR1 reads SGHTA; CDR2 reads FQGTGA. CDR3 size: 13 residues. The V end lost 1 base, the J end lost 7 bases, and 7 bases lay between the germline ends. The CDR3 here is CASSLRVNGELFF. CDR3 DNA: TGTGCCAGCAGCTTAAGGGTGAACGGGGAGCTGTTTTTT.

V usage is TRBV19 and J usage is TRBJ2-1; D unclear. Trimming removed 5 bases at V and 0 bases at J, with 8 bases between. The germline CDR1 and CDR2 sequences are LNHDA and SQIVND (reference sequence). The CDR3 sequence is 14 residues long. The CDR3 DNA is TGTGCCAGTAGTGGTTCTGGCTCCTACAATGAGCAGTTCTTC. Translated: CASSGSGSYNEQFF. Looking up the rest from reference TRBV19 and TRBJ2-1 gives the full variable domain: DGGITQSPKYLFRKEGQNVTLSCEQNLNHDAMYWYRQDPGQGLRLIYYSQIVNDFQKGDIAEGYSVSREKKESFPLTVTSAQKNPTAFYLCASSGSGSYNEQFFGPGTRLTVL.

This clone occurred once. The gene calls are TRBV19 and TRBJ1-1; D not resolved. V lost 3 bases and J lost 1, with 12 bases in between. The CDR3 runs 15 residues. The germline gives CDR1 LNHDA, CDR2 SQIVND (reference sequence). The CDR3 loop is CASSMLPTANTEAFF. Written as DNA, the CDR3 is TGTGCCAGTAGTATGCTCCCCACAGCGAACACTGAAGCTTTCTTT. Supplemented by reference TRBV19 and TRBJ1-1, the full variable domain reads DGGITQSPKYLFRKEGQNVTLSCEQNLNHDAMYWYRQDPGQGLRLIYYSQIVNDFQKGDIAEGYSVSREKKESFPLTVTSAQKNPTAFYLCASSMLPTANTEAFFGQGTRLTVV.

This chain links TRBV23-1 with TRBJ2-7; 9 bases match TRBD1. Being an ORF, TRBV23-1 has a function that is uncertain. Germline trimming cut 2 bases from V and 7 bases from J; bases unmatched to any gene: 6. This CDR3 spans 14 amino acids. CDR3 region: CASSQNRGLGEQYF. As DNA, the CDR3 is TGCGCCAGCAGTCAAAACAGGGGGCTCGGTGAGCAGTACTTC.

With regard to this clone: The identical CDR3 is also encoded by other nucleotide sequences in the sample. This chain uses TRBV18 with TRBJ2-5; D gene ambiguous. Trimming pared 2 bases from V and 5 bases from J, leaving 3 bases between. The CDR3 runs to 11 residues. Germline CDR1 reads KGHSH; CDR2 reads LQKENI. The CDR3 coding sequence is TGTGCCAGCTCACCAGAGGAGACCCAGTACTTC. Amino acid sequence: CASSPEETQYF.

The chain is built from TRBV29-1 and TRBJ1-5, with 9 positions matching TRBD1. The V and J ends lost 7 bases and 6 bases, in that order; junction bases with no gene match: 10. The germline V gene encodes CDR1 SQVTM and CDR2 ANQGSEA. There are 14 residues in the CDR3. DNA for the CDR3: TGCAGCGCTCGGACAGGGGCCGGGGGTCAGCCCCAGCATTTT. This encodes CSARTGAGGQPQHF.

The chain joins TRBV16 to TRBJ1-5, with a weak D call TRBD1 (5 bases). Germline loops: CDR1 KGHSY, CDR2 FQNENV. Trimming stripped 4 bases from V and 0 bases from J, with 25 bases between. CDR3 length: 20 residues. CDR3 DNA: TGTGCCAGCAGCCTCTGGGTAACCAGGGTGTGGGGGTATAGCAATCAGCCCCAGCATTTT. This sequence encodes CASSLWVTRVWGYSNQPQHF. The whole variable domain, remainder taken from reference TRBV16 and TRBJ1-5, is GEEVAQTPKHLVRGEGQKAKLYCAPIKGHSYVFWYQQVLKNEFKFLISFQNENVFDETGMPKERFSAKCLPNSPCSLEIQATKLEDSAVYFCASSLWVTRVWGYSNQPQHFGDGTRLSIL.

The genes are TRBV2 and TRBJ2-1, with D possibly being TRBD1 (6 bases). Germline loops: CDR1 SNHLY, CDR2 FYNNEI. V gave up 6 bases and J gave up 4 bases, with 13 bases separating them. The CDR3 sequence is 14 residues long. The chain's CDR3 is CASRTGGMYNEQFF. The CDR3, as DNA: TGTGCCAGCAGGACAGGAGGAATGTACAATGAGCAGTTCTTC.

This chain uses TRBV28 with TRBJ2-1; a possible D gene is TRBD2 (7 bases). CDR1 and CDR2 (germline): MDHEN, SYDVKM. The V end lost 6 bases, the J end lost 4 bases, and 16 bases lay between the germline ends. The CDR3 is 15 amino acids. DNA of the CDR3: TGTGCCAGCAGCGAGGGGGGGAGGACTTACAATGAGCAGTTCTTC. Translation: CASSEGGRTYNEQFF.

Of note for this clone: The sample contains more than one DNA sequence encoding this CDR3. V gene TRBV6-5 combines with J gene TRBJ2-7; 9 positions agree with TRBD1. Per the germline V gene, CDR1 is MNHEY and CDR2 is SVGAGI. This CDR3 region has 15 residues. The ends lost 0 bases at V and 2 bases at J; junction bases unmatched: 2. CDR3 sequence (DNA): TGTGCCAGCAGTTACTCGGGGACAGGGACCTACGAGCAGTACTTC. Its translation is CASSYSGTGTYEQYF.

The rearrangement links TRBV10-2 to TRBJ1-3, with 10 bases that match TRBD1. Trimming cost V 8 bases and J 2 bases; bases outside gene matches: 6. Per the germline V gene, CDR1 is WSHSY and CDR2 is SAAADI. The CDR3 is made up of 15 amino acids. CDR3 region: CASGQDRGTGNTIYF. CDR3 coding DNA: TGCGCCAGCGGCCAGGACAGGGGGACTGGAAACACCATATATTTT.

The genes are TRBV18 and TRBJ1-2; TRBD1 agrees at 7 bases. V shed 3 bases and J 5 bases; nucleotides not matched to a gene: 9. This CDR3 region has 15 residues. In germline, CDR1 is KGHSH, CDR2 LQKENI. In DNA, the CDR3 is TGTGCCAGCTCACCCGGGACAGATAGTGGGTATGGCTACACCTTC. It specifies CASSPGTDSGYGYTF.